This record covers a single T cell receptor (beta chain). Authors' analysis steps: Researchers report that nucleated cell counts were estimated from reference gene primer amplification. Assay: immunoSEQ multiplex PCR; the TCRdb copy retains only in-frame clones and omits some. V, J and clone size reflect that table, while D and trimming were determined from the DNA. The table lists more than 350,000 clones, 80% to 90% of them singletons. Followed longitudinally, the Seattle patients had been enrolled during active infection. This entry comes from a study of blood T cell repertoires in COVID-19. The wider study: There were acute and convalescent COVID-19 samples, and they came from the United States, Italy and Spain.

From germline, CDR1 is GTSNPN and CDR2 SVGIG (reference sequence). The CDR3 spans 14 residues. V was pared by 4 bases and J by 1 base, with 13 bases between. The chain recombines TRBV30 with TRBJ1-1; a possible D gene is TRBD1 (5 bases). Source material: peripheral blood. The sequence derives from a woman aged 25-40 years with COVID-19, enrolled during active disease. CDR3 sequence reads: CAWTRDLKNTEAFF. The DNA of the CDR3 is TGTGCCTGGACTCGGGACTTAAAGAACACTGAAGCTTTCTTT. The full variable domain, its missing parts supplied by reference TRBV30 and TRBJ1-1, is SQTIHQWPATLVQPVGSPLSLECTVEGTSNPNLYWYRQAAGRGLQLLFYSVGIGQISSEVPQNLSASRPQDRQFILSSKKLLLSDSGFYLCAWTRDLKNTEAFFGQGTRLTVV.